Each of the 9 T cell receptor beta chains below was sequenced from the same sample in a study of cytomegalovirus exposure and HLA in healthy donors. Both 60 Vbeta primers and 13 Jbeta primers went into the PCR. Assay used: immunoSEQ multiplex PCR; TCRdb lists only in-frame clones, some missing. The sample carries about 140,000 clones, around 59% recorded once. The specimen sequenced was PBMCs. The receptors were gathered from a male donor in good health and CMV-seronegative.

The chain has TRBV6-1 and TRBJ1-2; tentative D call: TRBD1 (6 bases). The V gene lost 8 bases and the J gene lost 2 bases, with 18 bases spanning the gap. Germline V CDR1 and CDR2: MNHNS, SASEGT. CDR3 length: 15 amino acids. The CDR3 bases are TGTGCCAGCGAGGGGGGAGGGAGGTTCAACTATGGCTACACCTTC. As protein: CASEGGGRFNYGYTF.

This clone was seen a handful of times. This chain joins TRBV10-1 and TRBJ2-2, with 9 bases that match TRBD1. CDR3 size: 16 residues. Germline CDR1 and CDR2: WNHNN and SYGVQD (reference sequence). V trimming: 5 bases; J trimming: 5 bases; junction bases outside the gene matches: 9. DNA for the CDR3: TGCGCCAGCAGTCAAGGGGGACAGGGTTCAACCGGGGAGCTGTTTTTT. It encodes CASSQGGQGSTGELFF.

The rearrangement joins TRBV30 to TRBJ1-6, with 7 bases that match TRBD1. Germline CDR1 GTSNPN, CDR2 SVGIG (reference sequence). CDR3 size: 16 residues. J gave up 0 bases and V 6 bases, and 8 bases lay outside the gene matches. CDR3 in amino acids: CACNRDSSSYNSPLHF. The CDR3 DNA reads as TGTGCCTGCAACCGGGACAGTAGCTCCTATAATTCACCCCTCCACTTT.

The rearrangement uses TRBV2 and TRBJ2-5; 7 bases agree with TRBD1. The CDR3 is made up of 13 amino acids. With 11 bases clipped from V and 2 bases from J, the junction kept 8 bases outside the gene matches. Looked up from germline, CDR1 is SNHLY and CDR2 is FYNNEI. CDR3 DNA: TGTGCCTCCTCCCGGGACAGACAAGAGACCCAGTACTTC. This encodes CASSRDRQETQYF. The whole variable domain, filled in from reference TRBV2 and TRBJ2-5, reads EPEVTQTPSHQVTQMGQEVILRCVPISNHLYFYWYRQILGQKVEFLVSFYNNEISEKSEIFDDQFSVERPDGSNFTLKIRSTKLEDSAMYFCASSRDRQETQYFGPGTRLLVL.

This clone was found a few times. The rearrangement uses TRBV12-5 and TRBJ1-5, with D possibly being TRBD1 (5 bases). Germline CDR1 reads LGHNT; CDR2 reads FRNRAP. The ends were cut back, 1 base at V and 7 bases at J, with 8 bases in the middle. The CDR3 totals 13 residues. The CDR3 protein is CASGLEEGQPQHF. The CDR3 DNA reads TGTGCTAGTGGTTTGGAGGAGGGGCAGCCCCAGCATTTT.

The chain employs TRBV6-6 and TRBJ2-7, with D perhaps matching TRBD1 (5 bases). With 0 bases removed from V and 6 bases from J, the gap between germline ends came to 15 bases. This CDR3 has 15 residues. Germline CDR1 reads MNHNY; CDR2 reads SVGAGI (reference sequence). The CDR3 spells CASSYSFRAQGEQYF. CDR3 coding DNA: TGTGCCAGCAGTTACTCGTTCAGGGCCCAGGGCGAGCAGTACTTC.

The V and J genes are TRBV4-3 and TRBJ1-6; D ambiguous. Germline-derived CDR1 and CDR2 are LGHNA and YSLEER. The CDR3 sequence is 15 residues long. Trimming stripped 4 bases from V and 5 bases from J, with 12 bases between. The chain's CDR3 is CASSRRPRDNSPLHF. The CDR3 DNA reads TGCGCCAGCAGCCGACGACCCCGGGATAATTCACCCCTCCACTTT.

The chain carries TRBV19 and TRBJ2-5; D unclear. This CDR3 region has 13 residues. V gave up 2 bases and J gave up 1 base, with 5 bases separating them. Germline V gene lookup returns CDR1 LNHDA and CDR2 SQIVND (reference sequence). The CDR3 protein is CASSIQAQETQYF. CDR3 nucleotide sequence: TGTGCCAGTAGTATACAGGCCCAAGAGACCCAGTACTTC.

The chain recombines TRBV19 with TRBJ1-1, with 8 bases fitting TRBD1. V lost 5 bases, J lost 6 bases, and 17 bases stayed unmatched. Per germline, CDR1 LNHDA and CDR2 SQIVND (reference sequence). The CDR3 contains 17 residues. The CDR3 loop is CASSAFSGQGSSAEAFF. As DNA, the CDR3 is TGTGCCAGTAGTGCGTTCTCCGGACAGGGTAGTAGTGCTGAAGCTTTCTTT.